These 32 T cell receptor beta chains originate from one sample sequenced in a study of identical twins. TCRdb redid the calling of the 5' RACE reads with MiXCR, one entry per CDR3 protein. The profile shows about 790,000 distinct CDR3 sequences, around a sixth of them singletons. The data also belong to a second study, concerning T cells expressing NK-cell markers.

The sample comprised PBMCs. All receptors derive from a woman younger than 30 in good health.

The chain uses TRBV10-3 and TRBJ2-1; TRBD2 agrees at 8 bases. The CDR3 length is 15 residues. The V and J ends lost 3 bases and 7 bases, in that order; junction bases with no gene match: 8. The germline V gene encodes CDR1 ENHRY and CDR2 SYGVKD. The CDR3 DNA sequence: TGTGCCATCAGTGACCGTAGCGGGAAGTCAAATGAGCAGTTCTTC. Its translation: CAISDRSGKSNEQFF.

The genes are TRBV20-1 and TRBJ2-3; D not resolved. The CDR3 covers 13 residues. With 2 bases removed from V and 4 bases from J, the gap between germline ends came to 10 bases. Per germline, CDR1 DFQATT and CDR2 SNEGSKA (reference sequence). CDR3 coding DNA: TGCAGTGCTAGATCGACTTCTCCAGATACGCAGTATTTT. Translated, it gives CSARSTSPDTQYF.

The sample holds a few counts of this clonotype. The rearrangement joins TRBV27 to TRBJ2-2, with 8 nucleotides matching TRBD2. The CDR3 is made up of 16 amino acids. Trimming removed 0 bases from V and 0 bases from J; junction bases left unmatched: 0. Germline CDR1 reads MNHEY; CDR2 reads SMNVEV (reference sequence). CDR3 DNA: TGTGCCAGCAGTTTATCAGCGGGGGCGAACACCGGGGAGCTGTTTTTT. Amino acid sequence: CASSLSAGANTGELFF.

This chain joins TRBV29-1 and TRBJ2-1; 12 positions match TRBD2. This CDR3 is 17 amino acids long. CDR1 is SQVTM and CDR2 is ANQGSEA in the germline V gene. The V gene end was trimmed by 3 bases and the J gene end by 0 bases; junction bases not matched to a gene: 6. The CDR3 here is CSVDQTSGGSSYNEQFF. The CDR3 nucleotides are TGCAGCGTTGATCAGACTAGCGGGGGAAGCTCCTACAATGAGCAGTTCTTC.

The rearrangement links TRBV10-3 to TRBJ2-5; no clear D gene. CDR1 is ENHRY, CDR2 SYGVKD, per germline. The CDR3 is made up of 13 amino acids. With 7 bases removed from V and 2 bases from J, the gap between germline ends came to 11 bases. The CDR3: CAINPTPQETQYF. The CDR3 DNA follows: TGTGCCATCAACCCGACACCTCAAGAGACCCAGTACTTC.

This clonotype occurred many times. The rearrangement uses TRBV20-1 and TRBJ2-7, with unresolved D. This CDR3 is built from 12 residues. V was pared by 6 bases and J by 7 bases, with 16 bases between. Germline V CDR1 and CDR2: DFQATT, SNEGSKA (reference sequence). The CDR3, as DNA: TGCAGTGCGACGACGGACCCCTTGGAGCAGTACTTC. Residues: CSATTDPLEQYF.

Here the CDR3 reads CSAHGTASGISYGYTF. The CDR3, as DNA: TGCAGTGCACACGGGACAGCCTCAGGGATAAGTTATGGCTACACCTTC. The gene calls are TRBV20-1 and TRBJ1-2, with TRBD1 matching 7 bases. Trimming removed 6 bases from V and 5 bases from J; junction bases left unmatched: 18. The CDR3 loop spans 16 amino acids. In germline, CDR1 is DFQATT, CDR2 SNEGSKA (reference sequence).

CDR3 coding DNA: TGTGCCAGCACCAAAACCTCGTGGCGGGTCCAAGAGACCCAGTACTTC. Protein product: CASTKTSWRVQETQYF. V gene TRBV5-5 combines with J gene TRBJ2-5; tentative D call: TRBD2 (5 bases). The CDR3 totals 16 residues. Per the germline V gene, CDR1 is SGHKS and CDR2 is YYEKEE (reference sequence). V lost 6 bases, J lost 1 base, and 19 bases lay in between.

This chain joins TRBV20-1 and TRBJ2-7; 7 bases agree with TRBD1. CDR3 length equals 14 residues. The germline CDR1 and CDR2 sequences are DFQATT and SNEGSKA (reference sequence). The V gene end was trimmed by 3 bases and the J gene end by 2 bases; junction bases not matched to a gene: 7. The CDR3 DNA follows: TGCAGTGCTAGTATGCCAGGGGGTACCTACGAGCAGTACTTC. Amino acid sequence: CSASMPGGTYEQYF.

The chain recombines TRBV10-3 with TRBJ2-2, with 8 bases fitting TRBD2. The V gene end was trimmed by 6 bases and the J gene end by 4 bases; junction bases not matched to a gene: 7. This CDR3 comprises 15 residues. The germline V gene encodes CDR1 ENHRY and CDR2 SYGVKD. CDR3 sequence: CAISWTSSGTGELFF. The CDR3 DNA reads TGTGCCATCAGCTGGACTAGCTCAGGCACCGGGGAGCTGTTTTTT.

This clonotype was observed at least ten times. The germline gene is not matched at one end of the junction; a read error may be the cause. V and J are TRBV7-7 and TRBJ2-5; no definite D call. This CDR3 region has 11 residues. The germline CDR1 and CDR2 sequences are SSHAT and FNYEAQ (reference sequence). The CDR3 sequence: CASSSEKTQYF. DNA for the CDR3: TGTGCTAGCAGCTCCGAAAAGACCCAGTACTTC.

The chain has TRBV6-5 and TRBJ2-5, with 9 bases identical to TRBD2. Germline loops: CDR1 MNHEY, CDR2 SVGAGI. The CDR3 length is 16 residues. The V gene end was trimmed by 2 bases and the J gene end by 4 bases; junction bases not matched to a gene: 8. The CDR3 protein is CASSYVASGEGETQYF. In DNA, the CDR3 is TGTGCCAGCAGTTACGTGGCTAGCGGGGAGGGAGAGACCCAGTACTTC.

This clonotype was seen ten or more times. The chain employs TRBV29-1 and TRBJ1-1; unclear D gene. The CDR3 spans 10 residues. Trimming removed 7 bases at V and 5 bases at J, with 8 bases between. Germline loops: CDR1 SQVTM, CDR2 ANQGSEA. The CDR3 here is CSATVTEAFF. Written as DNA, the CDR3 is TGCAGCGCTACGGTTACTGAAGCTTTCTTT.

J is TRBJ2-3 and V is TRBV27; tentative D call: TRBD1 (5 bases). CDR3 size: 15 residues. Trimming left V 7 bases short and J 0 bases short, with 14 bases between. The V gene's germline CDR1 is MNHEY and CDR2 SMNVEV (reference sequence). In DNA, the CDR3 is TGTGCCAGCACGCACGGGCCAGGGAGCACAGATACGCAGTATTTT. Its translation is CASTHGPGSTDTQYF.

The chain combines TRBV20-1 with TRBJ2-1, with TRBD2 identical over 8 bases. J was trimmed by 6 bases and V by 3 bases; bases with no gene match: 7. Germline assignment: CDR1 DFQATT and CDR2 SNEGSKA (reference sequence). CDR3 size: 14 residues. The CDR3 loop is CSARSGRSGNEQFF. CDR3 in DNA: TGCAGTGCTAGGAGCGGGAGAAGCGGCAATGAGCAGTTCTTC.

The rearrangement uses TRBV18 and TRBJ2-1; TRBD1 might be the D (6 bases). Per germline, CDR1 KGHSH and CDR2 LQKENI. Trimming removed 6 bases at V and 8 bases at J, with 20 bases between. CDR3 length: 15 residues. The DNA of the CDR3 is TGTGCCAGCTCGTTCGCAGGGGATCCAGGACATGAGCAGTTCTTC. This codes for CASSFAGDPGHEQFF.

The chain links TRBV9 to TRBJ2-7; no definite D call. CDR1 is SGDLS, CDR2 YYNGEE, per germline. Trimming removed 0 bases at V and 4 bases at J, with 8 bases between. The CDR3 has 13 residues. CDR3 DNA: TGTGCCAGCAGCGTAGTTCCCGGGTACGAGCAGTACTTC. Translation: CASSVVPGYEQYF.

The chain uses TRBV20-1 and TRBJ2-2; possible D gene TRBD1, 6 bases. The CDR3 sequence is 14 residues long. V lost 8 bases, J lost 2 bases, and 15 bases lay in between. Germline V lookup: CDR1 DFQATT, CDR2 SNEGSKA (reference sequence). CDR3 protein: CSTPRQDNTGELFF. The CDR3 bases are TGCAGTACTCCAAGACAGGACAACACCGGGGAGCTGTTTTTT.

This sequence joins TRBV18 and TRBJ2-7, with D tentatively TRBD2 (5 bases). The V gene's germline CDR1 is KGHSH and CDR2 LQKENI. The V end was cut by 2 bases, the J end by 6 bases, with 11 bases between. The CDR3 runs to 13 residues. The CDR3 DNA sequence: TGTGCCAGCTCACCAACACTAGGCCTCGAGCAGTACTTC. Amino acid sequence: CASSPTLGLEQYF. The entire variable domain, with the rest obtained from reference TRBV18 and TRBJ2-7, is as follows: NAGVMQNPRHLVRRRGQEARLRCSPMKGHSHVYWYRQLPEEGLKFMVYLQKENIIDESGMPKERFSAEFPKEGPSILRIQQVVRGDSAAYFCASSPTLGLEQYFGPGTRLTVT.

This clonotype was counted ten times or more. At one end, the junction sequence differs from germline, possibly due to a read error. This chain links TRBV5-1 with TRBJ1-5; D may be TRBD1 (5 bases). The CDR3 covers 13 residues. CDR1 and CDR2 (germline): SGHRS, YFSETQ. CDR3 amino acids: CASSRDSNQPQHF. CDR3 sequence (DNA): TGTGCCAGCAGTAGGGACAGCAATCAGCCCCAGCATTTT.

The chain carries TRBV5-1 and TRBJ2-2, with TRBD1 matching 8 bases. J lost 7 bases, V lost 2 bases, and 4 bases had no gene match. CDR3 length: 14 amino acids. Germline V gene sequence: CDR1 SGHRS, CDR2 YFSETQ. CDR3 amino acids: CASSFRQGLGELFF. CDR3 coding DNA: TGCGCCAGCAGCTTCCGACAGGGGCTCGGGGAGCTGTTTTTT.

The chain carries TRBV7-9 and TRBJ1-1; D is uncertain. The CDR3 contains 12 residues. From germline, CDR1 is SEHNR and CDR2 FQNEAQ (reference sequence). V was cut by 7 bases and J by 4 bases, with 10 bases left in between. This chain's CDR3 is CASTGWGTEAFF. Written as DNA, the CDR3 is TGTGCCAGCACGGGGTGGGGCACTGAAGCTTTCTTT.

A few counts support this clonotype. V usage is TRBV7-8 and J usage is TRBJ2-4; the D gene is possibly TRBD1 (6 bases). This CDR3 comprises 14 residues. Germline V gene data show CDR1 as SGHVS and CDR2 as FQNEAQ. V lost 5 bases and J lost 7, with 15 bases in between. CDR3 sequence reads: CASSPQGGRNIQYF. The CDR3, as DNA: TGTGCCAGCAGCCCACAGGGCGGCCGGAACATTCAGTACTTC.

This clonotype has more than one count but fewer than ten. The chain employs TRBV20-1 and TRBJ2-1; a possible D gene is TRBD2 (5 bases). Trimming left V 4 bases short and J 0 bases short, with 13 bases between. Per the germline V gene, CDR1 is DFQATT and CDR2 is SNEGSKA (reference sequence). The CDR3 is 15 amino acids. DNA for the CDR3: TGCAGTGCTATTAGCGCTACTCGCTCCTACAATGAGCAGTTCTTC. Its translation is CSAISATRSYNEQFF.

This clonotype has more than one count but fewer than ten. CDR3 DNA sequence: TGTGCCAGCAGTAACATATACGAGCAGTACTTC. Amino acids: CASSNIYEQYF. J is TRBJ2-7 and V is TRBV12-3 or TRBV12-4; D uncertain. The CDR3 sequence is 11 residues long. Between the trimmed V and J ends, which lost 5 bases and 4 bases, there was a span of 6 bases.

This clonotype has a handful of counts. J is TRBJ2-7 and V is TRBV27; TRBD2 matches at 12 bases. The trim removed 3 bases at V and 4 bases at J, leaving 7 bases unmatched. The germline CDR1 and CDR2 sequences are MNHEY and SMNVEV (reference sequence). The CDR3 length is 16 residues. CDR3 region: CASSFRSSGGGYEQYF. Written as DNA, the CDR3 is TGTGCCAGCAGTTTTCGATCTAGCGGGGGGGGGTACGAGCAGTACTTC.

This clonotype was detected only a few times. This chain connects TRBV7-8 to TRBJ2-1; 10 bases match TRBD2. After removal of 3 bases from V and 4 bases from J, the junction contained 3 bases not matched to a gene. Germline CDR1 reads SGHVS; CDR2 reads FQNEAQ. CDR3 length: 15 amino acids. The CDR3 protein is CASSFPAGGYNEQFF. In nucleotides, the CDR3 is TGTGCCAGCAGCTTCCCAGCGGGGGGGTACAATGAGCAGTTCTTC.

This clonotype was seen more than once but under ten times. The chain is built from TRBV6-1 and TRBJ2-6; D tentatively fits TRBD1 or TRBD2 (5 bases each). CDR3 length: 14 amino acids. CDR1 MNHNS and CDR2 SASEGT come from the germline V gene. The ends were cut back, 7 bases at V and 2 bases at J, with 9 bases in the middle. CDR3 in amino acids: CASIGGTGANVLTF. In nucleotides, the CDR3 is TGTGCCAGCATTGGGGGTACTGGGGCCAACGTCCTGACTTTC.

This clonotype has more than one count but fewer than ten. V usage is TRBV9 and J usage is TRBJ2-1; D unresolved. V dropped 4 bases and J dropped 9 bases, with 8 bases sitting between them. This CDR3 region has 11 residues. CDR1 is SGDLS, CDR2 YYNGEE, per germline. CDR3 nucleotide sequence: TGTGCCAGCAGCCTAAACCTTGAGCAGTTCTTC. It translates to CASSLNLEQFF.

The chain employs TRBV29-1 and TRBJ1-1, with D maybe TRBD1 (6 bases). There are 11 residues in the CDR3. Germline lookup yields CDR1 SQVTM and CDR2 ANQGSEA. V lost 7 bases to trimming and J lost 2 bases, with 8 bases between them. This CDR3 is CSGTANTEAFF. DNA for the CDR3: TGCAGCGGGACAGCTAACACTGAAGCTTTCTTT.

The chain couples TRBV6-1 to TRBJ1-1; the match to TRBD1 covers 11 bases. There are 16 residues in the CDR3. Trimming removed 6 bases from V and 4 bases from J; junction bases left unmatched: 10. Per germline, CDR1 MNHNS and CDR2 SASEGT. This CDR3 reads CASRTLSGTGGTEAFF. The CDR3 region has the DNA TGTGCCAGCAGAACCCTGTCCGGGACAGGGGGCACTGAAGCTTTCTTT.

V and J are TRBV5-6 and TRBJ2-3; possible D gene TRBD1, 5 bases. Trimming pared 2 bases from V and 4 bases from J, leaving 8 bases between. The CDR3 has 13 residues. Germline lookup yields CDR1 SGHDT and CDR2 YYEEEE. The CDR3 is CASSFMGPDTQYF. Written as DNA, the CDR3 is TGTGCCAGCAGCTTCATGGGGCCAGATACGCAGTATTTT.